This TCR beta chain was obtained from a study of cytomegalovirus exposure and HLA in healthy donors. About the study: The same platform was used for the 110 or so validation repertoires as for the approximately 730 first-cohort repertoires, as reported in a later analysis.

TCRdb's copy holds only in-frame clones and misses some; the assay was immunoSEQ multiplex PCR. The sample carries around 190,000 clones, 86% recorded once. This CDR3 has 19 amino acids. This receptor was obtained from a woman in her late teens or twenties in good health and CMV-seronegative. The specimen was PBMCs. The chain uses TRBV1 and TRBJ1-5; the table names TRBD1, a call not compared with the DNA. TRBV1 is an annotated pseudogene. The CDR3 protein is CTSSQAERDRDIPNQPQHF. CDR3 DNA sequence: TGCACCAGCAGCCAAGCAGAACGGGACAGGGATATTCCAAATCAGCCCCAGCATTTT.